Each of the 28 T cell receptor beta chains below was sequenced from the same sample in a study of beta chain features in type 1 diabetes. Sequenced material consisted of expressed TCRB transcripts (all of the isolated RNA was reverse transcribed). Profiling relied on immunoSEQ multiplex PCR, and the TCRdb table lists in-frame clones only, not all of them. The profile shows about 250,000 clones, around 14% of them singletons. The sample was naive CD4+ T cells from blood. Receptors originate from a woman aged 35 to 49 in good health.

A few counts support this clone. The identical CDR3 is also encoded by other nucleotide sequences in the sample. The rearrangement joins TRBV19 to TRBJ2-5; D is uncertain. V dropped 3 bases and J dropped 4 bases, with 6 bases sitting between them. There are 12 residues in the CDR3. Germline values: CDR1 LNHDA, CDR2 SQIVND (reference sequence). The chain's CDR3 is CASSMVGETQYF. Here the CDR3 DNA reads TGTGCCAGTAGTATGGTCGGAGAGACCCAGTACTTC.

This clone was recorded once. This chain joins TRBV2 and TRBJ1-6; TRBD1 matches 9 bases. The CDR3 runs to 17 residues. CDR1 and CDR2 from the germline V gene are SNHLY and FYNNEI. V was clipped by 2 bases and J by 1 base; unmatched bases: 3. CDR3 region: CASSELGTGSYNSPLHF. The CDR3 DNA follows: TGTGCCAGCAGTGAATTGGGGACAGGGTCCTATAATTCACCCCTCCACTTT.

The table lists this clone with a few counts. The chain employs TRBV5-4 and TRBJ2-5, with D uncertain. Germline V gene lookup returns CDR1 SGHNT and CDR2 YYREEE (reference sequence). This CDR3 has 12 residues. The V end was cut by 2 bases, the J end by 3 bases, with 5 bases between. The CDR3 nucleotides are TGTGCCAGCAGCTTCGTCGAAGAGACCCAGTACTTC. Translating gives CASSFVEETQYF.

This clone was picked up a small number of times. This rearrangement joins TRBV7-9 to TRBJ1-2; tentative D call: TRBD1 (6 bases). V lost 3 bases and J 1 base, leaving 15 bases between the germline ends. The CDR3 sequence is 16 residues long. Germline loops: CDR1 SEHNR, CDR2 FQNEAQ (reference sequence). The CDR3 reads CASSFHTGHLNYGYTF. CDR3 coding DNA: TGTGCCAGCAGCTTTCATACAGGGCATCTTAACTATGGCTACACCTTC.

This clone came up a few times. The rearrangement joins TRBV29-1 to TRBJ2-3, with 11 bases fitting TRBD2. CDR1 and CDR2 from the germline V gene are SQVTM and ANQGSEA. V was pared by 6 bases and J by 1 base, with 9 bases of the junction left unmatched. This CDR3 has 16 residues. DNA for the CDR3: TGCAGCGTCGGGGTAGCGGGGGGGCCCGGCACAGATACGCAGTATTTT. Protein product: CSVGVAGGPGTDTQYF.

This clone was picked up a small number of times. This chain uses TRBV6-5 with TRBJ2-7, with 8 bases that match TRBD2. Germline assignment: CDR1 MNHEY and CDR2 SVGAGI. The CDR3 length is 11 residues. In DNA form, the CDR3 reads TGTGTTAGCGGGGTCTCCTACGAGCAGTACTTC. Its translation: CVSGVSYEQYF.

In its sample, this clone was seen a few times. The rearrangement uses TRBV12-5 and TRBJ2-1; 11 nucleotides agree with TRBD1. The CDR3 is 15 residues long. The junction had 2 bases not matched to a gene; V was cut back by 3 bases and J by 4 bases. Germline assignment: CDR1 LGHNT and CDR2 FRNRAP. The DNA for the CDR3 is TGTGCTAGTGGTTTCGGACAGGGGGCTTACAATGAGCAGTTCTTC. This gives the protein CASGFGQGAYNEQFF. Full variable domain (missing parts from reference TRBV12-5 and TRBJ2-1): DARVTQTPRHKVTEMGQEVTMRCQPILGHNTVFWYRQTMMQGLELLAYFRNRAPLDDSGMPKDRFSAEMPDATLATLKIQPSEPRDSAVYFCASGFGQGAYNEQFFGPGTRLTVL.

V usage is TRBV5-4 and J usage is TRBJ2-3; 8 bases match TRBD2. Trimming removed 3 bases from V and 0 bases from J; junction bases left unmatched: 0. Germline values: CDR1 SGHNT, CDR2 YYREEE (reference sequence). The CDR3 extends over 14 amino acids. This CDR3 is CASSSSGSTDTQYF. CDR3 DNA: TGTGCCAGCAGCTCTAGCGGGAGCACAGATACGCAGTATTTT. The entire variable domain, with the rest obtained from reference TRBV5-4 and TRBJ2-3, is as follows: ETGVTQSPTHLIKTRGQQVTLRCSSQSGHNTVSWYQQALGQGPQFIFQYYREEENGRGNFPPRFSGLQFPNYSSELNVNALELDDSALYLCASSSSGSTDTQYFGPGTRLTVL.

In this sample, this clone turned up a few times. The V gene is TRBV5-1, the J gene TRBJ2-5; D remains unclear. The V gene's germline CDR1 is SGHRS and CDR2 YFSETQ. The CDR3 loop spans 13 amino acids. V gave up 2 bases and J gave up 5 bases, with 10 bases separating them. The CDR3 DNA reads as TGCGCCAGCAGCTTTGGCGGATCCGAGACCCAGTACTTC. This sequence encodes CASSFGGSETQYF.

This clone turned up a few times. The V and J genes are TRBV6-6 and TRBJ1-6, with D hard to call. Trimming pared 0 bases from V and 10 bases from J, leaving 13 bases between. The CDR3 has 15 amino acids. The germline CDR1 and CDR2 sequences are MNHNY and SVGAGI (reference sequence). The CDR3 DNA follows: TGTGCCAGCAGTTACTCGAGGCAGCATGAGTCACCCCTCCACTTT. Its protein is CASSYSRQHESPLHF.

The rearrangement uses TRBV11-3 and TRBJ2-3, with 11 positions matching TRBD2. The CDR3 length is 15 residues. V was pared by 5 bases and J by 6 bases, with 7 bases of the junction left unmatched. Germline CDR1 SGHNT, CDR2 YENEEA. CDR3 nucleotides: TGTGCCAGCAGCGCAATAGCGGGGGGGATCGATACGCAGTATTTT. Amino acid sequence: CASSAIAGGIDTQYF.

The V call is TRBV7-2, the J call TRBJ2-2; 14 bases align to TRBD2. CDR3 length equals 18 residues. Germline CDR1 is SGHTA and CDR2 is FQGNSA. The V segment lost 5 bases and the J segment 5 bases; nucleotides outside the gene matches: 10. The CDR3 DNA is TGTGCCAGCAGCAACTCCGGGACTAGCGGGGGTTCGACCGGGGAGCTGTTTTTT. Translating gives CASSNSGTSGGSTGELFF. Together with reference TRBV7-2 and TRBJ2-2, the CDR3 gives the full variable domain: GAGVSQSPSNKVTEKGKDVELRCDPISGHTALYWYRQSLGQGLEFLIYFQGNSAPDKSGLPSDRFSAERTGGSVSTLTIQRTQQEDSAVYLCASSNSGTSGGSTGELFFGEGSRLTVL.

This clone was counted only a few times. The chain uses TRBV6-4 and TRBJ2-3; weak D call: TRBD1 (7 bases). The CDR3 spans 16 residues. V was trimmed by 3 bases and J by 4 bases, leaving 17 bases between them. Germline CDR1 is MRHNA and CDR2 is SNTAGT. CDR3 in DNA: TGTGCCAGCAGTGAAGAGTGGGGACAGCGGGCAGATACGCAGTATTTT. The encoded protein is CASSEEWGQRADTQYF.

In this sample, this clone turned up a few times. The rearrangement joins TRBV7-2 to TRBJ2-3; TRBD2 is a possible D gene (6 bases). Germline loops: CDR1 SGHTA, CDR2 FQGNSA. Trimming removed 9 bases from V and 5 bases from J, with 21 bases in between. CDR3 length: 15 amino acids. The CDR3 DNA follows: TGTGCCAGTCGGGGGTTCCGGGACCGCATAGATACGCAGTATTTT. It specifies CASRGFRDRIDTQYF.

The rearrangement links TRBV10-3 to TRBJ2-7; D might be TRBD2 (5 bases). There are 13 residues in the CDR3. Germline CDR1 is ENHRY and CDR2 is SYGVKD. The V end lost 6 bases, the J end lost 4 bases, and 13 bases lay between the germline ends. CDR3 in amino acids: CAISRTEVYEQYF. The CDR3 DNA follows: TGTGCCATCAGCCGGACGGAGGTTTACGAGCAGTACTTC.

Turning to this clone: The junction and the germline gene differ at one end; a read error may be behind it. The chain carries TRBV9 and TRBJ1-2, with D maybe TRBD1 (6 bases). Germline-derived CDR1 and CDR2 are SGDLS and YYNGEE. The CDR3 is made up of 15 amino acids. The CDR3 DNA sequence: TGTGCCAGCAGCGGGGGGGGCCAGAAAATCTATGGCTACACCTTT. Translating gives CASSGGGQKIYGYTF.

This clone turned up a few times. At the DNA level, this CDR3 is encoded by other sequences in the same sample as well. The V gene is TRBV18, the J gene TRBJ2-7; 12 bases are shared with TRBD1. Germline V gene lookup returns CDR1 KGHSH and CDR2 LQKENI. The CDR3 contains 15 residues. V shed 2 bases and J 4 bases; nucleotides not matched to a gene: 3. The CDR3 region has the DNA TGTGCCAGCTCACCAACGGGACAGGGGGCTTACGAGCAGTACTTC. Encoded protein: CASSPTGQGAYEQYF.

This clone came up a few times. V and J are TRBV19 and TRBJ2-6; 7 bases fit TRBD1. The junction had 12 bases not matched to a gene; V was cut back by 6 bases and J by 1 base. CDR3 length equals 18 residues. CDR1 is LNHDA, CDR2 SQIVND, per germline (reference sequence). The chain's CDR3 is CASSYLTGWVSGANVLTF. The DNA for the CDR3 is TGTGCCAGTAGCTACCTGACAGGGTGGGTTTCTGGGGCCAACGTCCTGACTTTC.

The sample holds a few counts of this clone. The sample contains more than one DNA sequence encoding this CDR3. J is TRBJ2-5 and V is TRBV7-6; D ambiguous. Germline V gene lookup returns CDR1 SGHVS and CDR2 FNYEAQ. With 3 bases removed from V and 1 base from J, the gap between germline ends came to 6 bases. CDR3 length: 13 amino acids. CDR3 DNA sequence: TGTGCCAGCAGCTTGGGCCCCCAAGAGACCCAGTACTTC. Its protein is CASSLGPQETQYF.

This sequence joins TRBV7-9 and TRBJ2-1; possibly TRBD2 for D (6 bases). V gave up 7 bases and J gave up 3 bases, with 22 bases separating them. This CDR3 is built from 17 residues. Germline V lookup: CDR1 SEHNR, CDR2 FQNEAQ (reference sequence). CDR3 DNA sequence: TGTGCCAGCAATAACCCGGGGGATCAGAATGGCTACAATGAGCAGTTCTTC. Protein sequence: CASNNPGDQNGYNEQFF.

The CDR3 region is CASSYGQASTDTQYF. DNA of the CDR3: TGCGCCAGCAGCTACGGACAGGCAAGCACAGATACGCAGTATTTT. The chain employs TRBV5-1 and TRBJ2-3, with 7 bases matching TRBD1. CDR1 is SGHRS, CDR2 YFSETQ, per germline. After removal of 3 bases from V and 0 bases from J, the junction contained 4 bases not matched to a gene. The CDR3 has 15 residues.

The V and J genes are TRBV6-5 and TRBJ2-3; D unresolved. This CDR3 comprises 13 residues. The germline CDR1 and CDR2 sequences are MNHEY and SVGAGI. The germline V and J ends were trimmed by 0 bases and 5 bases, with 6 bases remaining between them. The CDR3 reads CASSYSQEDTQYF. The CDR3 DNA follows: TGTGCCAGCAGTTACTCGCAGGAAGATACGCAGTATTTT.

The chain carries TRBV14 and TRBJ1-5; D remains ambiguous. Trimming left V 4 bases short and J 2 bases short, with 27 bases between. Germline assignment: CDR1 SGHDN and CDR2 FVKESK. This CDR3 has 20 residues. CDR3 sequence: CASSLTPGRITINRNQPQHF. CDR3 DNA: TGTGCCAGCAGCCTCACCCCGGGAAGGATCACTATAAATCGCAATCAGCCCCAGCATTTT.

The CDR3 loop reads CASTGDRGSNEQYF. CDR3 sequence (DNA): TGTGCCAGCACCGGAGACAGGGGGTCCAACGAGCAGTACTTC. The chain uses TRBV6-5 and TRBJ2-7; 9 bases are a match to TRBD1. CDR3 length: 14 amino acids. Germline V gives CDR1 MNHEY, CDR2 SVGAGI. The trim removed 7 bases at V and 5 bases at J, leaving 9 bases unmatched.

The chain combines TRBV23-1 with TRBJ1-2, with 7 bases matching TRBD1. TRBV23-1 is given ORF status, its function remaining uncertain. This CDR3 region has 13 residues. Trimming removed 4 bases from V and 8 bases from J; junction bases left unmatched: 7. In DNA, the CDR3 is TGCGCCAGCAGTCGTACAGGGGCGGGAGGCTACACCTTC. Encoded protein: CASSRTGAGGYTF.

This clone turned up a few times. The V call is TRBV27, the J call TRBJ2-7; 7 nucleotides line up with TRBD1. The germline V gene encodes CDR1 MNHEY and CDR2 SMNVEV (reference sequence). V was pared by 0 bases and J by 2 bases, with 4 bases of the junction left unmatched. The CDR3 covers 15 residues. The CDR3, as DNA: TGTGCCAGCAGTTTATCAGCAGGGGGAACCTACGAGCAGTACTTC. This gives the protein CASSLSAGGTYEQYF.

As DNA, the CDR3 is TGTGCCAGCAGCTCATCCCGGGACAGGGGTAACACTGAAGCTTTCTTT. The encoded protein is CASSSSRDRGNTEAFF. J is TRBJ1-1 and V is TRBV7-8; 10 nucleotides agree with TRBD1. CDR1 and CDR2 from the germline V gene are SGHVS and FQNEAQ. Trimming cost V 4 bases and J 2 bases; bases outside gene matches: 7. The CDR3 has 16 residues. The full variable domain, its missing parts supplied by reference TRBV7-8 and TRBJ1-1, is GAGVSQSPRYKVAKRGQDVALRCDPISGHVSLFWYQQALGQGPEFLTYFQNEAQLDKSGLPSDRFFAERPEGSVSTLKIQRTQQEDSAVYLCASSSSRDRGNTEAFFGQGTRLTVV.

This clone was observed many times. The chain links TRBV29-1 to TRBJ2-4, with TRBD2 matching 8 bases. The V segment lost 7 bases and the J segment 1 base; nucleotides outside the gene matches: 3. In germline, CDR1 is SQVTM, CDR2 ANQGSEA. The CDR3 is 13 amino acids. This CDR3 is CSGGTRAKNIQYF. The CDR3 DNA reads TGCAGCGGTGGGACTAGGGCCAAAAACATTCAGTACTTC.